In this sample, the clone carrying this TCR beta chain turned up a few times. Its matching antigen is unknown. V was trimmed by 5 bases and J by 5 bases, leaving 14 bases between them. The germline CDR1 and CDR2 sequences are DFQATT and SNEGSKA (reference sequence). This CDR3 is 13 amino acids long. This sample was taken from a study of blood T cells in healthy people across ages. Overall study results and limits: As age increased, TCR beta diversity per million T cells fell in a roughly linear fashion.

Using a J-beta primer mix together with a sample-barcoded 5' primer, a second PCR was run for about 7 to 12 cycles. The template-switch adaptor, which had 12 random nucleotides, put a tag on each cDNA molecule. MiXCR was run by TCRdb on the 5' RACE reads, yielding one entry per CDR3 protein. The sample lists 1.6 million or so distinct CDR3 sequences; about 32% were seen once. The sequence came from a woman aged 25 to 39 in good health. Sequenced: blood. This chain uses TRBV20-1 with TRBJ2-3; TRBD2 is a possible D gene (6 bases). CDR3 in amino acids: CSADLGGGDTQYF. The CDR3 bases are TGCAGTGCTGACCTCGGGGGAGGAGATACGCAGTATTTT.